A single sample gave rise to the 13 T cell receptor beta chains below, sequenced in a study of T cell repertoires in cytomegalovirus infection. Each CDR3 protein gets one entry after TCRdb re-called the reads with MiXCR. The sample consists of fewer than 700,000 distinct CDR3 sequences, 24% of them appearing once. The sample consisted of CD8+ T cells from PBMCs. The receptors derive from a human donor in good health (CMV status not recorded). Some clones in this sample may be carry-over from other donors' samples.

A few counts support this clonotype. This rearrangement joins TRBV24-1 to TRBJ2-1, with D unresolved. The V and J ends lost 4 bases and 5 bases respectively, with 5 bases between them. The CDR3 is 12 amino acids. Looked up from germline, CDR1 is KGHDR and CDR2 is SFDVKD. CDR3 protein: CATSELNNEQFF. CDR3 bases: TGTGCCACCAGTGAGCTTAACAATGAGCAGTTCTTC.

This chain links TRBV10-3 with TRBJ2-1; 10 positions agree with TRBD2. CDR1 and CDR2 from the germline V gene are ENHRY and SYGVKD. The trim removed 5 bases at V and 7 bases at J, leaving 11 bases unmatched. This CDR3 is built from 16 residues. CDR3 amino acids: CAISPLSGGPKNEQFF. The CDR3 nucleotides read TGTGCCATCAGTCCCCTTAGCGGGGGGCCGAAGAATGAGCAGTTCTTC.

This clonotype appeared many times. The genes are TRBV7-6 and TRBJ2-1, with 8 bases that match TRBD2. The CDR3 extends over 18 amino acids. V was clipped by 5 bases and J by 4 bases; unmatched bases: 16. Germline CDR1 and CDR2: SGHVS and FNYEAQ. In nucleotides, the CDR3 is TGTGCCAGCAGCCCCGAGGTCGGTGTGAGCGGGGGTTACAATGAGCAGTTCTTC. Protein product: CASSPEVGVSGGYNEQFF.

The rearrangement links TRBV2 to TRBJ1-1; TRBD1 might be the D (5 bases). The CDR3 covers 13 residues. V lost 4 bases to trimming and J lost 5 bases, with 11 bases between them. CDR1 and CDR2 from the germline V gene are SNHLY and FYNNEI. The CDR3 reads CASSGTGRTEAFF. The CDR3 DNA reads as TGTGCCAGCAGTGGGACGGGACGTACTGAAGCTTTCTTT.

This clonotype was picked up one time. A much more abundant neighbour one base away suggests this may be a read error. The chain is built from TRBV5-4 and TRBJ1-2; a possible D gene is TRBD1 (5 bases). V was trimmed by 4 bases and J by 4 bases, leaving 14 bases between them. Germline CDR1 is SGHNT and CDR2 is YYREEE (reference sequence). There are 14 residues in the CDR3. The CDR3 reads CASSTWGVTYGYTF. The CDR3 DNA is TGTGCCAGCAGCACGTGGGGGGTAACCTATGGCTACACCTTC. The full variable domain, completed using reference TRBV5-4 and TRBJ1-2, is ETGVTQSPTHLIKTRGQQVTLRCSSQSGHNTVSWYQQALGQGPQFIFQYYREEENGRGNFPPRFSGLQFPNYSSELNVNALELDDSALYLCASSTWGVTYGYTFGSGTRLTVV.

The chain is built from TRBV10-3 and TRBJ2-1; 8 nucleotides match TRBD2. The CDR3 has 14 residues. Germline V gene data show CDR1 as ENHRY and CDR2 as SYGVKD. V dropped 6 bases and J dropped 6; count of bases not matched to a gene: 7. The DNA for the CDR3 is TGTGCCATCAGCGGGGGGGCCGAGGTCAATGAGCAGTTCTTC. This sequence encodes CAISGGAEVNEQFF.

This clonotype was observed a few times. V is TRBV20-1 and J is TRBJ2-4; D is possibly TRBD1 or TRBD2 (6 bases each). This CDR3 comprises 16 residues. Per germline, CDR1 DFQATT and CDR2 SNEGSKA (reference sequence). V lost 3 bases and J lost 2, with 17 bases in between. CDR3 coding DNA: TGCAGTGCTAGGGTCGGGGGCCGGTTGACCAAAAACATTCAGTACTTC. Encoded protein: CSARVGGRLTKNIQYF.

The sample holds a few counts of this clonotype. The V gene is TRBV11-2, the J gene TRBJ2-5, with 10 positions matching TRBD1. Germline V gene lookup returns CDR1 SGHAT and CDR2 FQNNGV. Unmatched junction bases numbered 17, after V lost 6 bases and J lost 1 base. The CDR3 length is 19 residues. The CDR3 sequence is CASRTGTGDHGGIQETQYF. The CDR3 DNA reads as TGTGCCAGCAGGACCGGGACAGGGGATCATGGGGGGATCCAAGAGACCCAGTACTTC.

This clonotype was picked up a small number of times. For the CDR3, the DNA is TGTGCCAGCAGTGAATCCGTTGCGCAGACTGAAGCTTTCTTT. Translating gives CASSESVAQTEAFF. The chain has TRBV25-1 and TRBJ1-1; unclear D gene. Trimming stripped 1 base from V and 5 bases from J, with 11 bases between. The CDR3 loop spans 14 amino acids. Germline V CDR1 and CDR2: MGHDK, SYGVNS.

The rearrangement links TRBV6-1 to TRBJ2-7; 14 nucleotides line up with TRBD2. The CDR3 length is 17 residues. Trimming removed 3 bases from V and 0 bases from J; junction bases left unmatched: 4. The germline V gene encodes CDR1 MNHNS and CDR2 SASEGT. CDR3 in amino acids: CASSEGLAGAASYEQYF. The CDR3 coding sequence is TGTGCCAGCAGTGAGGGACTAGCGGGGGCCGCCTCCTACGAGCAGTACTTC.

Only a few counts were recorded for this clonotype. This chain uses TRBV6-2 or TRBV6-3 with TRBJ1-6; the match to TRBD1 covers 9 bases. CDR1 is MNHEY and CDR2 is SVGEGT in the germline V gene. This CDR3 has 14 amino acids. The J segment lost 8 bases and the V segment lost 7 bases, leaving 6 bases of the junction unmatched. In DNA form, the CDR3 reads TGTGCCAGCACCTCGGGACAGGGCTATTCACCCCTCCACTTT. Translation gives CASTSGQGYSPLHF.

This clonotype showed up many times. The chain recombines TRBV6-2 or TRBV6-3 with TRBJ2-7; tentative D call: TRBD1 (7 bases). V was shortened by 0 bases and J by 6 bases, with 21 bases between the two germline ends. The CDR3 extends over 17 amino acids. Germline V lookup: CDR1 MNHEY, CDR2 SVGEGT. The CDR3 coding sequence is TGTGCCAGCAGTTACTCGAAGACAGGGAGGCTTTTCGCCGAGCAGTACGTC. Translation: CASSYSKTGRLFAEQYV.

This clonotype was observed a few times. The V call is TRBV5-4, the J call TRBJ2-3; 8 bases agree with TRBD1. Germline CDR1 SGHNT, CDR2 YYREEE (reference sequence). V shed 4 bases and J 6 bases; nucleotides not matched to a gene: 7. This CDR3 has 14 amino acids. The CDR3: CASSTRTGFDTQYF. The CDR3 DNA is TGTGCCAGCAGCACCCGGACAGGGTTTGATACGCAGTATTTT.